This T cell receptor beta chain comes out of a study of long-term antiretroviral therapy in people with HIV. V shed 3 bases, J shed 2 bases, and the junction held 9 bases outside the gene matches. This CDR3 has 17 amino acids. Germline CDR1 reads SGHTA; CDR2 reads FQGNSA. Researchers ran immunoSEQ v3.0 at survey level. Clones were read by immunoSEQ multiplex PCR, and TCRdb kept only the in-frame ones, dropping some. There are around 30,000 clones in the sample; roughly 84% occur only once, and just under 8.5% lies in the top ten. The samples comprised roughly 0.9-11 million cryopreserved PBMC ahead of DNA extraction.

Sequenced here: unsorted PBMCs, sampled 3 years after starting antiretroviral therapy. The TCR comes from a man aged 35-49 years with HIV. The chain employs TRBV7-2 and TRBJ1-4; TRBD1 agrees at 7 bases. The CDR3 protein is CASSLRRGRGTNEKLFF. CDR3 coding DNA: TGTGCCAGCAGCTTGCGTAGGGGGCGAGGGACTAATGAAAAACTGTTTTTT.